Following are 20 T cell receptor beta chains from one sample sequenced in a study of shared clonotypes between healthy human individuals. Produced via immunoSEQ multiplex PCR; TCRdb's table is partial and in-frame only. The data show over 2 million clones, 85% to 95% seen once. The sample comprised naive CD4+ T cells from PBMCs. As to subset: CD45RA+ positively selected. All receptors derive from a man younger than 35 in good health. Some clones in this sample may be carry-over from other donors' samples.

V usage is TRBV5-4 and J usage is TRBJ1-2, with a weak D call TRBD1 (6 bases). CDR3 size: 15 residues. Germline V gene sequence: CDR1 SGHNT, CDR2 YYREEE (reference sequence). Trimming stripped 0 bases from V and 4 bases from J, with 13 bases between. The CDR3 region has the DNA TGTGCCAGCAGCTTGGCCTTAACAGGGACCTATGGCTACACCTTC. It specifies CASSLALTGTYGYTF.

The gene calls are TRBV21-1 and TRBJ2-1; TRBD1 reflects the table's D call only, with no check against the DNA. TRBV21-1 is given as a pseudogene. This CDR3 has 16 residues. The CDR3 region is CASSSWAGLSYNEQFF. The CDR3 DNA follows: TGTGCCAGCAGCAGTTGGGCAGGCCTTTCCTACAATGAGCAGTTCTTC.

The CDR3 DNA follows: TGTGCCAGCAGCTCATGGTACCAAGAGACCCAGTACTTC. Its protein is CASSSWYQETQYF. V usage is TRBV7-2 and J usage is TRBJ2-5; D is ambiguous. Trimming left V 4 bases short and J 0 bases short, with 6 bases between. The CDR3 is 13 amino acids. The germline gives CDR1 SGHTA, CDR2 FQGNSA.

The CDR3 nucleotides are TGTGCCAGCAGTTCCGGGACTAGCGTCTACAATGAGCAGTTCTTC. Translation: CASSSGTSVYNEQFF. This rearrangement joins TRBV28 to TRBJ2-1; 10 nucleotides match TRBD2. V trimming: 4 bases; J trimming: 3 bases; junction bases outside the gene matches: 3. Germline loops: CDR1 MDHEN, CDR2 SYDVKM. The CDR3 has 15 amino acids.

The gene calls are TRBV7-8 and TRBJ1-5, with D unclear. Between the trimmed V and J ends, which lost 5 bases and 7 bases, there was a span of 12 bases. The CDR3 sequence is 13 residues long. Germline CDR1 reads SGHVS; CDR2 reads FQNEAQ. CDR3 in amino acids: CASSPELGQPQHF. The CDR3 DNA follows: TGTGCCAGCAGCCCTGAATTGGGGCAGCCCCAGCATTTT.

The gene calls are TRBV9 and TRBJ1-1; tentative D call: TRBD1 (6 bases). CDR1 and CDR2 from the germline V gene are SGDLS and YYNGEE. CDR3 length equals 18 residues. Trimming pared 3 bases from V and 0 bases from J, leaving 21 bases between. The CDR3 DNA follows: TGTGCCAGCAGCGCAGCGGCCCAAGGGACAAGGATGAACACTGAAGCTTTCTTT. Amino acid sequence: CASSAAAQGTRMNTEAFF. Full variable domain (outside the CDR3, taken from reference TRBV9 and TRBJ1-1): DSGVTQTPKHLITATGQRVTLRCSPRSGDLSVYWYQQSLDQGLQFLIQYYNGEERAKGNILERFSAQQFPDLHSELNLSSLELGDSALYFCASSAAAQGTRMNTEAFFGQGTRLTVV.

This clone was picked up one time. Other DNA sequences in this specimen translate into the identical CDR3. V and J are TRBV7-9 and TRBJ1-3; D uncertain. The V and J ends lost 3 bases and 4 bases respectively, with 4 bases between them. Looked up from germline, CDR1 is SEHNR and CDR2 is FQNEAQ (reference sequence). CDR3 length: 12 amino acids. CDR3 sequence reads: CASSFRGNTIYF. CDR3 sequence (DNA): TGTGCCAGCAGCTTCAGGGGAAACACCATATATTTT.

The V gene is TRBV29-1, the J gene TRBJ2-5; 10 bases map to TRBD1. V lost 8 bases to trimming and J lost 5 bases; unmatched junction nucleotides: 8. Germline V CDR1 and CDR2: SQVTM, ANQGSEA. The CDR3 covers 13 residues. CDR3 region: CSWGTGVTETQYF. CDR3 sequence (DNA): TGCAGCTGGGGGACAGGGGTGACGGAGACCCAGTACTTC.

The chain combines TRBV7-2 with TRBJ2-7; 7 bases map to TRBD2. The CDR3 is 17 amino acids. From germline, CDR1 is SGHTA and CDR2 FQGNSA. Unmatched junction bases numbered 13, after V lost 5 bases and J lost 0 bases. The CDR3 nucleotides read TGTGCCAGCAGCCCCTCAGGGACGGGCGGGAGCTCCTACGAGCAGTACTTC. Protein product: CASSPSGTGGSSYEQYF.

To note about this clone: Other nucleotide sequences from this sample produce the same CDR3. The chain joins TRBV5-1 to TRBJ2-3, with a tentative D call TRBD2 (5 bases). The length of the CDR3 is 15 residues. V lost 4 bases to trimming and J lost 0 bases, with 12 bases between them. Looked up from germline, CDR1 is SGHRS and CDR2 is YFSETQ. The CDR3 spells CASSRTSSSTDTQYF. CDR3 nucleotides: TGCGCCAGCAGCCGAACTAGTTCTAGCACAGATACGCAGTATTTT.

The CDR3 nucleotides read TGTGCCAGCAGTTTCCCCGGGGGGGGACTAGCCAAAAACATTCAGTACTTC. Translated, it gives CASSFPGGGLAKNIQYF. V and J are TRBV28 and TRBJ2-4; 8 bases are a match to TRBD2. V shed 3 bases, J shed 0 bases, and the junction held 7 bases outside the gene matches. The CDR3 consists of 17 residues. Looked up from germline, CDR1 is MDHEN and CDR2 is SYDVKM.

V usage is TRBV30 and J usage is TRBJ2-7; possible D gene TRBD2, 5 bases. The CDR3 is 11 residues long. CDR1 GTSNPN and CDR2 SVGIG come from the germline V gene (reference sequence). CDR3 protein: CALGSPYEQYF. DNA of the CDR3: TGTGCATTGGGGAGTCCCTACGAGCAGTACTTC.

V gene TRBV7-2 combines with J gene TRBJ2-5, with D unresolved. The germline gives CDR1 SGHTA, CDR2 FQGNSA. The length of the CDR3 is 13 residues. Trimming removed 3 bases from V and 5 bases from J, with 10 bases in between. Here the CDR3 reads CASSFRRVETQYF. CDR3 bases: TGTGCCAGCAGCTTCCGAAGGGTTGAGACCCAGTACTTC.

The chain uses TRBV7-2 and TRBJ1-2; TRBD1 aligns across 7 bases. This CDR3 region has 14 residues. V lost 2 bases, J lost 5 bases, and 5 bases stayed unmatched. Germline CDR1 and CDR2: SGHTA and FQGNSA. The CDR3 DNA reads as TGTGCCAGCAGCTTATCCGGACAGGAGTATGGCTACACCTTC. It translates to CASSLSGQEYGYTF.

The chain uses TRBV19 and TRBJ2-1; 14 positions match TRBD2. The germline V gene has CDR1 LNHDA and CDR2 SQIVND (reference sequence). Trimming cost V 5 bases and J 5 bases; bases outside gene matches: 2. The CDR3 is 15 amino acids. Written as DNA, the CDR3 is TGTGCCAGTAGTTGGGGACTAGCGGGAGACAATGAGCAGTTCTTC. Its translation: CASSWGLAGDNEQFF.

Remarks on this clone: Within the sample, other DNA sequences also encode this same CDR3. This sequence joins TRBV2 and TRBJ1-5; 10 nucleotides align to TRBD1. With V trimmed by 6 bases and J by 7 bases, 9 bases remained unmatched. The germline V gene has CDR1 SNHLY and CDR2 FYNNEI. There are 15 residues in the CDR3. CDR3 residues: CASSPTGGAGQPQHF. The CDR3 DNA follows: TGTGCCAGCAGCCCGACAGGGGGCGCCGGCCAGCCCCAGCATTTT.

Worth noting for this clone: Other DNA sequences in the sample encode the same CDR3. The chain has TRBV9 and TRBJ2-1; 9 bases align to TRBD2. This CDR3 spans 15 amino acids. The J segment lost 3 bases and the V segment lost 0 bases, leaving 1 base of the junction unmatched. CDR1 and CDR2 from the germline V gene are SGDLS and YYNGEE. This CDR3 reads CASSVGLADYNEQFF. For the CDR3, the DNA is TGTGCCAGCAGCGTAGGACTAGCGGACTACAATGAGCAGTTCTTC.

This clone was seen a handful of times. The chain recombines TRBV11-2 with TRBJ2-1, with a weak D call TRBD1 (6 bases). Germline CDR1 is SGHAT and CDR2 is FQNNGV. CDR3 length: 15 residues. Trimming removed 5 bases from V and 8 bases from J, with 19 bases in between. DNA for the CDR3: TGTGCCAGCAGCAGCCCCAGGGGTGGGCGGGATGAGCAGTTCTTC. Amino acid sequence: CASSSPRGGRDEQFF.

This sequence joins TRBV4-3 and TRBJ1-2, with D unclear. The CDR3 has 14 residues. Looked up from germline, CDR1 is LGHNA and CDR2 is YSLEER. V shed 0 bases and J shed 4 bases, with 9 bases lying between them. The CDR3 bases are TGCGCCAGCAGCCAAGAGAACGGGCCCTATGGCTACACCTTC. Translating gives CASSQENGPYGYTF.

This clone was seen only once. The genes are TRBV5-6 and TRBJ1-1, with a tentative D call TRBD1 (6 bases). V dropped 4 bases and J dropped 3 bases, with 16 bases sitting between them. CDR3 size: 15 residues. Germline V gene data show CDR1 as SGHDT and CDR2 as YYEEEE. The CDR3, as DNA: TGTGCCAGCAGCCCACAGGGCAGAGGGTACACTGAAGCTTTCTTT. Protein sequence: CASSPQGRGYTEAFF.